Detailed here is one T cell receptor beta chain. Profiled with immunoSEQ multiplex PCR; TCRdb holds only in-frame clones, not every one. Among nearly 400,000 clones, roughly 90% were seen once, and the ten largest hold less than 2%. This sample is drawn from a study of blood T cell repertoires in COVID-19. Study as a whole: In each case, the material was cDNA or gDNA derived from T cells, B-cell-depleted T cells, or PBMCs.

The CDR3 sequence is 18 residues long. Per germline, CDR1 MNHNS and CDR2 SASEGT. The germline V and J ends were trimmed by 0 bases and 0 bases, with 16 bases remaining between them. The age range of participants was 18 to 89 years, with residence in fewer than 25 US areas. Clinical history reported by participants formed the basis on which cohorts were assigned. What the recovered Cohort 3 donors had was two negative PCRs, clearance, or symptom resolution. The genes are TRBV6-1 and TRBJ2-3, with D perhaps matching TRBD1 (5 bases). This clonotype was sampled from a woman in her 30s who had recovered from COVID-19. The specimen was PBMCs or T cells enriched from blood (not recorded which). CDR3 protein: CASSEAPWGPASTDTQYF. DNA of the CDR3: TGTGCCAGCAGTGAAGCCCCCTGGGGCCCTGCGAGCACAGATACGCAGTATTTT.